These 15 T cell receptor beta chains originate from one sample sequenced in a study of spatial heterogeneity in lung cancer. Each CDR3 protein is one row after TCRdb ran MiXCR on the 5' RACE reads. Among 4,000 to 5,000 distinct CDR3 sequences listed, roughly 25% were seen once. Indicated time point: blood at routine non-recurrence follow-up after resection. The material sequenced was PBMCs, taken at follow-up. Receptors were obtained from a male donor with early-stage non-small cell lung cancer.

This clonotype was picked up many times. This chain joins TRBV20-1 and TRBJ2-7; 8 positions agree with TRBD2. The CDR3 is 15 amino acids. Per germline, CDR1 DFQATT and CDR2 SNEGSKA (reference sequence). V shed 6 bases, J shed 6 bases, and the junction held 16 bases outside the gene matches. CDR3 DNA sequence: TGCAGTGCCAATCTTCCGGGACTAGAGGGTCTCGAGCAGTACTTC. Encoded protein: CSANLPGLEGLEQYF.

This clonotype was picked up a small number of times. The chain links TRBV10-3 to TRBJ1-1; D perhaps matches TRBD1 (5 bases). V was shortened by 3 bases and J by 0 bases, with 11 bases between the two germline ends. The germline gives CDR1 ENHRY, CDR2 SYGVKD. This CDR3 contains 15 residues. CDR3 residues: CAISDFRAMNTEAFF. The CDR3, as DNA: TGTGCCATCAGTGATTTCAGGGCCATGAACACTGAAGCTTTCTTT.

The rearrangement joins TRBV13 to TRBJ2-5; possible D gene TRBD1, 6 bases. CDR1 is PRHDT, CDR2 FYEKMQ, per germline (reference sequence). This CDR3 has 14 amino acids. V lost 4 bases and J 4 bases, leaving 13 bases between the germline ends. The CDR3 DNA sequence: TGTGCCAGCAGCTCACTCCGAGGGGGAGAGACCCAGTACTTC. This encodes CASSSLRGGETQYF. The entire variable domain, with the rest obtained from reference TRBV13 and TRBJ2-5, is as follows: AAGVIQSPRHLIKEKRETATLKCYPIPRHDTVYWYQQGPGQDPQFLISFYEKMQSDKGSIPDRFSAQQFSDYHSELNMSSLELGDSALYFCASSSLRGGETQYFGPGTRLLVL.

This clonotype was seen a few times. V usage is TRBV28 and J usage is TRBJ2-1; 7 nucleotides align to TRBD2. Losses at the gene ends were 2 bases for V and 7 bases for J; bases not matched to a gene: 20. Germline assignment: CDR1 MDHEN and CDR2 SYDVKM. This CDR3 is 19 amino acids long. The CDR3 spells CASSLVPGRQRDPGNEQFF. The CDR3 nucleotides read TGTGCCAGCAGTTTAGTTCCGGGGCGGCAGCGGGACCCGGGGAATGAGCAGTTCTTC.

The sample holds many counts of this clonotype. The chain combines TRBV7-6 with TRBJ2-7; TRBD2 matches 14 bases. This CDR3 spans 17 amino acids. The germline gives CDR1 SGHVS, CDR2 FNYEAQ. V gave up 5 bases and J gave up 3 bases; unmatched junction bases: 9. The CDR3 DNA reads as TGTGCCAGCAGCCGACTAGCGGGAGGGCAAGAGCACTACGAGCAGTACTTC. Residues: CASSRLAGGQEHYEQYF.

CDR3 sequence: CSARDGEGVTEAFF. The CDR3 region has the DNA TGCAGTGCTAGAGATGGTGAGGGGGTCACTGAAGCTTTCTTT. The genes are TRBV20-1 and TRBJ1-1; maybe TRBD1 (6 bases). Trimming stripped 0 bases from V and 4 bases from J, with 12 bases between. The CDR3 extends over 14 amino acids. From germline, CDR1 is DFQATT and CDR2 SNEGSKA (reference sequence).

This clonotype is medium-sized by share. The V gene is TRBV29-1, the J gene TRBJ2-1; D ambiguous. Germline V gene sequence: CDR1 SQVTM, CDR2 ANQGSEA. The CDR3 runs to 14 residues. V lost 7 bases and J 4 bases, leaving 17 bases between the germline ends. The CDR3 coding sequence is TGCAGCGCGCTAATGGATAGGGTATACAATGAGCAGTTCTTC. This gives the protein CSALMDRVYNEQFF.

The chain combines TRBV6-5 with TRBJ2-7, with 8 bases fitting TRBD1. From germline, CDR1 is MNHEY and CDR2 SVGAGI. Trimming removed 9 bases from V and 6 bases from J; junction bases left unmatched: 1. This CDR3 is built from 10 residues. This CDR3 is CASGQGEQYF. The CDR3 DNA reads TGTGCCAGTGGACAGGGCGAGCAGTACTTC.

By frequency in the sample, this clonotype is medium-sized (0.01 to 0.1%). The gene calls are TRBV27 and TRBJ2-2; unclear D gene. The CDR3 consists of 13 residues. The V and J ends lost 5 bases and 5 bases respectively, with 9 bases between them. Germline V CDR1 and CDR2: MNHEY, SMNVEV (reference sequence). CDR3 nucleotide sequence: TGTGCCAGCAGTCCCCAAGGAACCGGGGAGCTGTTTTTT. Protein sequence: CASSPQGTGELFF.

The chain links TRBV13 to TRBJ2-7; D might be TRBD1 (6 bases). The CDR3 contains 14 residues. V shed 4 bases and J shed 3 bases, with 13 bases lying between them. Per germline, CDR1 PRHDT and CDR2 FYEKMQ (reference sequence). This CDR3 reads CASSSRQENYEQYF. CDR3 DNA sequence: TGTGCCAGCAGCTCAAGACAGGAAAACTACGAGCAGTACTTC.

This clonotype is termed medium-sized. The chain recombines TRBV6-1 with TRBJ2-7; 7 positions match TRBD1. The CDR3 loop spans 16 amino acids. V lost 5 bases and J lost 6; bases outside the gene matches: 16. Germline V CDR1 and CDR2: MNHNS, SASEGT. CDR3 sequence (DNA): TGTGCCAGCAGTCAAAACCACCGACAGGGCGTGGGCGAGCAGTACTTC. It yields the protein CASSQNHRQGVGEQYF.

By share, this clonotype counts as large. The CDR3 here is CSARDPSGRTYEQYF. In nucleotides, the CDR3 is TGCAGTGCTAGAGACCCTAGCGGGAGGACCTACGAGCAGTACTTC. The chain joins TRBV20-1 to TRBJ2-7; TRBD2 aligns across 11 bases. Trimming cost V 0 bases and J 2 bases; bases outside gene matches: 3. Germline values: CDR1 DFQATT, CDR2 SNEGSKA (reference sequence). The CDR3 is 15 amino acids.

This clonotype is deemed large. V is TRBV5-6 and J is TRBJ2-1; no clear D gene. The V end was cut by 7 bases, the J end by 3 bases, with 17 bases between. Looked up from germline, CDR1 is SGHDT and CDR2 is YYEEEE. This CDR3 is 15 amino acids long. CDR3 sequence: CASSDSRILYNEQFF. The DNA of the CDR3 is TGTGCCAGCTCTGACTCCCGGATACTCTACAATGAGCAGTTCTTC. The full variable domain, rest sourced from reference TRBV5-6 and TRBJ2-1, is DAGVTQSPTHLIKTRGQQVTLRCSPKSGHDTVSWYQQALGQGPQFIFQYYEEEERQRGNFPDRFSGHQFPNYSSELNVNALLLGDSALYLCASSDSRILYNEQFFGPGTRLTVL.

This clonotype came up a few times. The chain couples TRBV5-1 to TRBJ2-3; D uncertain. CDR3 length: 15 amino acids. V lost 5 bases to trimming and J lost 3 bases, with 16 bases between them. The V gene's germline CDR1 is SGHRS and CDR2 YFSETQ. The CDR3 DNA reads TGCGCCAGCAGACCTCGGGTGGAGTCGACAGATACGCAGTATTTT. It codes for CASRPRVESTDTQYF.

This clonotype is judged medium-sized. The V call is TRBV28, the J call TRBJ2-6; TRBD2 is a possible D gene (6 bases). CDR3 length: 15 amino acids. The germline V and J ends were trimmed by 6 bases and 1 base, with 10 bases remaining between them. The germline V gene encodes CDR1 MDHEN and CDR2 SYDVKM. The CDR3 nucleotides read TGTGCCAGCAGACGGCGGGATTCTGGGGCCAACGTCCTGACTTTC. Translated, it gives CASRRRDSGANVLTF.